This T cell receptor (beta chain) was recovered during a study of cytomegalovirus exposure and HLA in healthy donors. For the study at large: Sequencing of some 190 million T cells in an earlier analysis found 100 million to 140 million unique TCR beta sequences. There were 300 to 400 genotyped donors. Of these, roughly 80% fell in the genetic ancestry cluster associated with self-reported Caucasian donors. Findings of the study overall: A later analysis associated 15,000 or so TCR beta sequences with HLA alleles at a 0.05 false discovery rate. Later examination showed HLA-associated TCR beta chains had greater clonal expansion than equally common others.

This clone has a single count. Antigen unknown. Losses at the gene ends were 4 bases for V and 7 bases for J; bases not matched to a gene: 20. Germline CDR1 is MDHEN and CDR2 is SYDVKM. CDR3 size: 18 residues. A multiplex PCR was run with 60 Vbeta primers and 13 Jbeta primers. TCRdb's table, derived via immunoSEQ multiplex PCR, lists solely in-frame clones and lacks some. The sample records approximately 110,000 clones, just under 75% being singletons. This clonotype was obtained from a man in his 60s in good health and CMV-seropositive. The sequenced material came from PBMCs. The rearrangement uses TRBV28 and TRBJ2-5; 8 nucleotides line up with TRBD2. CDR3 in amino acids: CASSSQNSGEHFRGTQYF. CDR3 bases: TGTGCCAGCAGTTCTCAAAATAGCGGGGAGCATTTTAGGGGGACCCAGTACTTC.